The source of this T cell receptor (beta chain) is a study of glioma-infiltrating T cells after dendritic cell vaccination (dated by TCRdb to the mid-2010s). Regarding the study in general: Of the 15 or so glioblastoma patients in the cohort, all drawn from Phase I and II dendritic cell vaccination trials, 9 were newly diagnosed and 6 had recurrent disease. Patients received autologous tumor lysate-pulsed dendritic cell vaccination between about 2003 and 2012. To make the vaccine, monocyte-derived dendritic cells were cultured for 6 to 8 days with IL-4 and GM-CSF and then pulsed overnight with autologous tumor lysate. Patients received three intradermal dendritic cell vaccine injections at biweekly intervals in the arm below the axilla. Deep sequencing of TCR beta CDR3 regions was used to quantify tumor-infiltrating lymphocyte content and compare tumor and blood repertoires in dendritic cell-vaccinated glioblastoma patients. Survival after dendritic cell vaccination was correlated with TCR sequencing metrics, such as TIL content and the overlap between tumor and blood repertoires.

Concerning this clone: Its antigen is still unknown. One base away there is no much larger clone; base qualities are not given.

The immunoSEQ assay amplified TCRB CDR3 regions from roughly 2 micrograms of genomic DNA, or from all available DNA when less than that amount was available. The multiplex PCR relied on 60 forward primers for TCR V beta segments and 13 reverse primers for J beta segments. To estimate reads per starting template, synthetic control templates were spiked into each sample at limiting dilution. The Illumina HiSeq System generated sequencing reads of 87 bp. On the authors' methods: PCR and sequencing errors were removed by a nearest neighbor algorithm that merged closely related sequences. TCR overlap was defined as the percentage of unique tumor TCR beta sequences that were also found in the peripheral blood of the same patient. Entries here come from immuneACCESS through TCRdb and include only in-frame sequences with V and J called. Some clones fail to appear in such tables; in the studies checked, an unresolved V gene covers under half of the shortfall, and the cause of the remainder is unknown. V, J and clone size reflect that table, while D and trimming were determined from the DNA. The sample table holds about 76,000 clones, of which roughly 91% were seen once. The ten largest clones capture 2% to 2.5% of the sample.

From the cysteine through the phenylalanine, the CDR3 covers 14 amino acids. Only the CDR3 portion is preserved as DNA: 42 bases, with reading frame beginning at the first base. Reading the germline V gene gives CDR1 SGHRS and CDR2 YFSETQ. V and J lose 2 bases and 1 base, and a span of 10 bases separates them. The time point label here, explained by the study, means: after dendritic cell vaccination, including at tumor progression/relapse. Patients were selected for having adequate residual fresh-frozen tumor tissue and more than two years of available survival data. Although molecular status otherwise differed among the glioblastoma patients, no patient had an isocitrate dehydrogenase mutation. PBMC were collected before vaccination, two weeks after the third vaccination, and at tumor progression if progression occurred. The Qiagen DNeasy Blood extraction Kit was used to extract genomic DNA. Results the study describes overall, beyond this receptor: TCR clonality showed no direct relationship with survival, which suggests that a diverse polyclonal response may matter. The cohort was small and heterogeneous, with few patients having full blood and tumor sets and even fewer initial-recurrent tumor pairs. After dendritic cell vaccination, a higher estimated pretreatment TIL content predicted longer time to progression and longer overall survival. The response model built on TCR overlap across three groups was characterized as speculative, with prospective validation still needed.

The chain uses TRBV5-1 and TRBJ2-7; TRBD1 could be the D gene, as 6 bases match. Sequenced material: blood, taken after dendritic cell vaccination. This sequence was found in a human donor with glioblastoma. The sequenced DNA: TGCGCCAGCAGCTTCGAGGGGGAGTCCTACGAGCAGTACTTC. This yields the protein CASSFEGESYEQYF. The full variable domain, with segments outside the CDR3 supplied by the reference TRBV5-1 and TRBJ2-7 proteins, appears as KAGVTQTPRYLIKTRGQQVTLSCSPISGHRSVSWYQQTPGQGLQFLFEYFSETQRNKGNFPGRFSGRQFSNSRSEMNVSTLELGDSALYLCASSFEGESYEQYFGPGTRLTVT.